The clone carrying this TCR beta chain turned up a few times. Other DNA sequences in the same sample also yield this CDR3. Clones were sequenced by immunoSEQ multiplex PCR, and TCRdb holds only the in-frame ones, with some missing. The table has around 150,000 clones, about 90% seen once; the top ten hold around 12%. The data were obtained in a study of control samples from healthy donors and cancer patients. The CDR3 has 15 residues. Per germline, CDR1 MNHEY and CDR2 SVGAGI. V lost 0 bases and J lost 0, with 6 bases in between. Material for sequencing was blood. V is TRBV6-5 and J is TRBJ1-5; D call uncertain. The sequence was obtained from a young man in good health. CDR3 loop: CASSYSIYSNQPQHF. The CDR3 nucleotides read TGTGCCAGCAGTTACTCGATATATAGCAATCAGCCCCAGCATTTT.